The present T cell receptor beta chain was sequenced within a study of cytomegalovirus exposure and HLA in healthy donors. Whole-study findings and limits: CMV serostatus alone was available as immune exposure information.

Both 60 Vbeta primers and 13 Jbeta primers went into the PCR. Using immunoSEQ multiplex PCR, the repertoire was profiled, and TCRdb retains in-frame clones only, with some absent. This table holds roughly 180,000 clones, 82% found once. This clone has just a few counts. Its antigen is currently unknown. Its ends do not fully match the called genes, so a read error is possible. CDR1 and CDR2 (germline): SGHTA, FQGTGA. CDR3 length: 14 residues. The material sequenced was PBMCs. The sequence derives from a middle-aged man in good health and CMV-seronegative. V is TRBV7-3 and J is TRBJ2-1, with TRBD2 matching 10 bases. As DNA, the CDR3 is TGTGCCAGCAGCTCCGGACTAGCGGCCTCTGAGCGGTTCTTC. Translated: CASSSGLAASERFF.